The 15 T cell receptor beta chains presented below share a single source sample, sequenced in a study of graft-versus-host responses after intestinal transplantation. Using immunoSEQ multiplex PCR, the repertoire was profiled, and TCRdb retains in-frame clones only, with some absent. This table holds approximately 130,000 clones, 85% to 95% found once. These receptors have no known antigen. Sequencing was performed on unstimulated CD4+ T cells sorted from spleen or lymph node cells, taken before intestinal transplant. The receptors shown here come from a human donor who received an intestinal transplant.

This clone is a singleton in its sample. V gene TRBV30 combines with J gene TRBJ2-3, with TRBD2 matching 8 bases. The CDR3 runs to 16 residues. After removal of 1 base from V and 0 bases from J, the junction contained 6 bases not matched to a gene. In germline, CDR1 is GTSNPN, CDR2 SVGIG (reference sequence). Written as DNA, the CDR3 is TGTGCCTGGAGTGGGGGGCGGGGGGCTAGCACAGATACGCAGTATTTT. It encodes CAWSGGRGASTDTQYF.

The CDR3 coding sequence is TGTGCCAGCAGCTTACTCCGTAATAATGAGCAGTTCTTC. It translates to CASSLLRNNEQFF. The chain uses TRBV13 and TRBJ2-1; D is unclear. The germline CDR1 and CDR2 sequences are PRHDT and FYEKMQ (reference sequence). V was clipped by 2 bases and J by 7 bases, with 9 bases between them. The CDR3 loop spans 13 amino acids.

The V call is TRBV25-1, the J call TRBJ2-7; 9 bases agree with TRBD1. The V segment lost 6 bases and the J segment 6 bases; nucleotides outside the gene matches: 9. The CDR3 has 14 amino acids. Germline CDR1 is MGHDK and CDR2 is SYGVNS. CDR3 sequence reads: CASRSGQGGSEQYF. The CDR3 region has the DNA TGTGCCAGCAGATCGGGACAGGGTGGGTCCGAGCAGTACTTC.

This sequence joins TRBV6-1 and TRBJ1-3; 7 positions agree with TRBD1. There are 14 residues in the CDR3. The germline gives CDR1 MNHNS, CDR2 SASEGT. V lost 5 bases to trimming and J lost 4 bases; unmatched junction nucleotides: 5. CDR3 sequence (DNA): TGTGCCAGCAGTCAACAGGGGAACGGAAACACCATATATTTT. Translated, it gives CASSQQGNGNTIYF.

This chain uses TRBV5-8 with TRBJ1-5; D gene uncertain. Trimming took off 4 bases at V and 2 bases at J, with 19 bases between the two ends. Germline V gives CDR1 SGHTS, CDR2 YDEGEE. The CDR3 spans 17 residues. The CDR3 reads CASSPPLHGRGNQPQHF. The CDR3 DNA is TGTGCCAGCAGCCCACCACTACACGGTCGGGGCAATCAGCCCCAGCATTTT.

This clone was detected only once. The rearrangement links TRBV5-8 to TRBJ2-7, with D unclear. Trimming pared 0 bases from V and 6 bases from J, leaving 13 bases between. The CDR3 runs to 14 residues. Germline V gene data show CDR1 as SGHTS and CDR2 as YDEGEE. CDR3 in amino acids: CASSLGPKMGEQYF. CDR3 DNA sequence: TGTGCCAGCAGCTTGGGTCCGAAGATGGGCGAGCAGTACTTC.

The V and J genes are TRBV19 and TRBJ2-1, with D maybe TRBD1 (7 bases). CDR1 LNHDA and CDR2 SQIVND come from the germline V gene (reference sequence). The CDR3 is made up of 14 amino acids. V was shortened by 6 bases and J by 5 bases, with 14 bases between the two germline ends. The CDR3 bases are TGTGCCAGTAGACGGGAGACAGGGAACAATGAGCAGTTCTTC. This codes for CASRRETGNNEQFF. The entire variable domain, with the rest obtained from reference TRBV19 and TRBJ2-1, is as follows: DGGITQSPKYLFRKEGQNVTLSCEQNLNHDAMYWYRQDPGQGLRLIYYSQIVNDFQKGDIAEGYSVSREKKESFPLTVTSAQKNPTAFYLCASRRETGNNEQFFGPGTRLTVL.

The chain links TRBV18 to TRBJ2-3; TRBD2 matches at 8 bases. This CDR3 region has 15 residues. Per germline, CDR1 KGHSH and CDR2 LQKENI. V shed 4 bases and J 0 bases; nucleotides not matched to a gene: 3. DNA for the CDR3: TGTGCCAGCTCACAGCGGGGGAGTAGCACAGATACGCAGTATTTT. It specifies CASSQRGSSTDTQYF.

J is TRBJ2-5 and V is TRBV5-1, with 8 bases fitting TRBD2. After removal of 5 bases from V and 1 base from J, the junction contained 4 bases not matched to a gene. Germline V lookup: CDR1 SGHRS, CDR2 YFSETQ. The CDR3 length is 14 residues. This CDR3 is CASRAGTSQETQYF. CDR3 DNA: TGCGCCAGCAGGGCCGGGACTAGCCAAGAGACCCAGTACTTC. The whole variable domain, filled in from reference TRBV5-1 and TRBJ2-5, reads KAGVTQTPRYLIKTRGQQVTLSCSPISGHRSVSWYQQTPGQGLQFLFEYFSETQRNKGNFPGRFSGRQFSNSRSEMNVSTLELGDSALYLCASRAGTSQETQYFGPGTRLLVL.

The CDR3: CASSSYTTTNEKLFF. Here the CDR3 DNA reads TGTGCCAGCAGCTCGTACACCACAACTAATGAAAAACTGTTTTTT. The chain uses TRBV6-5 and TRBJ1-4; D remains ambiguous. Trimming pared 6 bases from V and 0 bases from J, leaving 11 bases between. The CDR3 is 15 amino acids. CDR1 and CDR2 from the germline V gene are MNHEY and SVGAGI.

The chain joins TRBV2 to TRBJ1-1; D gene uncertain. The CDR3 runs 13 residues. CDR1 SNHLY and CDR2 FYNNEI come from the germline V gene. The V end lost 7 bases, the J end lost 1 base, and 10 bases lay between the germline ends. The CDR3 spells CASTLDGNTEAFF. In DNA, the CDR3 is TGTGCCAGCACCCTGGACGGGAACACTGAAGCTTTCTTT.

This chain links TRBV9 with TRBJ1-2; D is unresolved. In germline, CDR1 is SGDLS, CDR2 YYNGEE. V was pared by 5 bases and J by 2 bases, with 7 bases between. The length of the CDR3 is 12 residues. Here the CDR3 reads CASSFPNYGYTF. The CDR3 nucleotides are TGTGCCAGCAGTTTCCCAAACTATGGCTACACCTTC.

The CDR3 DNA reads as TGCGCCAGCAGCTTAGGACAGGGGTTCACAGATACGCAGTATTTT. Encoded protein: CASSLGQGFTDTQYF. The chain combines TRBV5-1 with TRBJ2-3, with 9 bases matching TRBD1. CDR1 and CDR2 from the germline V gene are SGHRS and YFSETQ. The CDR3 is 15 residues long. The V segment lost 2 bases and the J segment 2 bases; nucleotides outside the gene matches: 3.

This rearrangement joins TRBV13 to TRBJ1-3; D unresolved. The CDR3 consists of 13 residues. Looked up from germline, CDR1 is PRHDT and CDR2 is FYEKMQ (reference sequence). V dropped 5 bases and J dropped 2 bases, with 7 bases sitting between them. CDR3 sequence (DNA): TGTGCCAGCAGCCTAACGCCTGGAAACACCATATATTTT. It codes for CASSLTPGNTIYF.

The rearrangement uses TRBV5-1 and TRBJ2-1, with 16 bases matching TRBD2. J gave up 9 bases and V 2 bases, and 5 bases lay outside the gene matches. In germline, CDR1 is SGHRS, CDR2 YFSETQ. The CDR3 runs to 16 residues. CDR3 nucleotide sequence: TGCGCCAGCAGCTTCGGGACTAGCGGGGGGGTGGGTGAGCAGTTCTTC. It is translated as CASSFGTSGGVGEQFF.